One T cell receptor (beta chain) is described in this entry. This specimen comes from a study of blood T cell repertoires in COVID-19. Data came from immunoSEQ multiplex PCR; TCRdb stores just in-frame clones and leaves some out. The sample lists roughly 390,000 clones; about 87% were seen once. Germline V gene lookup returns CDR1 GTSNPN and CDR2 SVGIG (reference sequence). After removal of 1 base from V and 4 bases from J, the junction contained 8 bases not matched to a gene. CDR3 length: 15 residues. The rearrangement uses TRBV30 and TRBJ2-3; 7 bases match TRBD1. Sequencing was performed on peripheral blood. This TCR was sampled from a woman aged 30 to 39 with COVID-19, enrolled during active disease. In DNA, the CDR3 is TGTGCCTGGAGTGGAGGAGACAGGGACCCAGATACGCAGTATTTT. This codes for CAWSGGDRDPDTQYF.